This record looks at one TCR beta chain sequence and its context. Its target is unknown. This record comes from a study of cytomegalovirus exposure and HLA in healthy donors. Germline-derived CDR1 and CDR2 are MDHEN and SYDVKM. The CDR3 length is 16 residues. With 5 bases clipped from V and 2 bases from J, the junction kept 11 bases outside the gene matches. PCR involved 60 Vbeta and 13 Jbeta primers. Assay: immunoSEQ multiplex PCR; the TCRdb copy retains only in-frame clones and omits some. The table lists 250,000 to 350,000 clones, under 80% of them singletons. Study outcomes and limitations: Donor immune exposure was known only as CMV serostatus. Rarity characterized most TCR sequences, yet some public TCRs appeared in many donors.

The receptor comes from a female donor in good health and CMV-seronegative. Sequenced: PBMCs. V is TRBV28 and J is TRBJ1-2, with 7 bases fitting TRBD1. The CDR3 region has the DNA TGTGCCAGCAGTCGATTCCGGGACAGCTTAAACTATGGCTACACCTTC. It is translated as CASSRFRDSLNYGYTF.